This TCR beta chain was profiled in a study of blood T cell repertoires in COVID-19 (dated by TCRdb to about 2020). Context from the whole study: Samples from collaborators originated in the United States, Italy and Spain and spanned both the acute and convalescent phases of COVID-19. Deeply sampled blood TCRbeta repertoires from subjects exposed to, actively infected with, or recovered from COVID-19 were included in the dataset. Where available, HLA class I and class II types were taken from metadata supplied by the sample provider and were not determined by assay-based typing. The repertoires were made available in a free public database intended to serve as a resource for research on the immune response to SARS-CoV-2. The samples were drawn from two sources: the first 160 participants of the ongoing ImmuneRACE study, and 1,254 subjects contributed by 6 global collaborators. The sample metadata nearly always contained a de-identified subject ID, COVID-19 status, age in years and sex. The prospective study material was composed of cDNA or gDNA derived from T cells, B-cell-depleted T cells, or PBMCs.

From the germline V gene (reference sequence), CDR1 is LNHDA and CDR2 is SQIVND. The V end gives up 3 bases and the J end 7 bases, leaving 12 bases in the junction not matched to a gene. The CDR3 runs 16 residues from the cysteine to the phenylalanine. Only the CDR3 part of the read is kept: 48 bases, read in frame from the first base. Study-level results and caveats: How much clinical and demographic metadata was included differed by source and by participant, and the metadata was provided uncurated.

Collaborating institutions collected whole blood in K2EDTA tubes following their own protocols. For TCRbeta analysis, collaborators shipped samples in one of three forms: frozen whole blood, isolated PBMCs, or DNA extracted from either of those sample types. Notes on this clone: Its antigen is currently not known. Base-call qualities are not available, and no considerably larger clone is one nucleotide away.

The immunoSEQ Assay, a bias-controlled multiplex PCR, was used to amplify TCRbeta CDR3 regions from genomic DNA. As for the authors' bioinformatics: The number of nucleated cells in each sample was estimated from the amplification of reference gene primers within the assay. Sequence reads were collapsed and filtered to measure the absolute abundance of every unique TCRbeta CDR3 rearrangement. For each sample, productive Simpson clonality was calculated as the square root of Simpson's diversity index over productive rearrangements. Here the immuneACCESS table is served through TCRdb, limited to in-frame sequences with V and J called. Missing clones are a known gap in these copies; in checked studies unresolved V genes cover under half, and the rest lacks a known reason. That table gives V, J and clone size, and the DNA gave D and trimming. This sample comprises 70,000 or so clones, about four fifths of them detected only once. The ten top clones hold about a sixth of the sample.

This receptor was obtained from a human donor in a cohort sampled during active COVID-19. Source material: peripheral blood. The sequence is built from TRBV19 and TRBJ2-3, with TRBD2 identical over 8 junction bases. The DNA sequence is as follows: TGTGCCAGTAGTATTTTAGGACTAGCCGAAATGAATACGCAGTATTTT. Its amino acids are CASSILGLAEMNTQYF.